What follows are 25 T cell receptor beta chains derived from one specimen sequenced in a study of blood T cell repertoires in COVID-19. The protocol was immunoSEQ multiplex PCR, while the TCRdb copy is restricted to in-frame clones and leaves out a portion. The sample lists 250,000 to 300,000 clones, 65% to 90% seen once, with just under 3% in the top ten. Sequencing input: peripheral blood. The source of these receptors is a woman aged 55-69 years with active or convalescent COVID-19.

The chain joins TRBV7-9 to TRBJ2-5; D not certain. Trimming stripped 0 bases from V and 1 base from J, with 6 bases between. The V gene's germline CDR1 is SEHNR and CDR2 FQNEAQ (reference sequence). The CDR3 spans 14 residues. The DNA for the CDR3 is TGTGCCAGCAGCTTAGCTAGCACCCAAGAGACCCAGTACTTC. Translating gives CASSLASTQETQYF.

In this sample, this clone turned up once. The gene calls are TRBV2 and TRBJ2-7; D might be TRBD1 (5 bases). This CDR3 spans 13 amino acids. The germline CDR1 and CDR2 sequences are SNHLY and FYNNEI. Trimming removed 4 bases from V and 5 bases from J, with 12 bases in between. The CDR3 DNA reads TGTGCCAGCAGTGGGCAGGGTCTCAACGAGCAGTACTTC. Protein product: CASSGQGLNEQYF.

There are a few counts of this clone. CDR3: CASSPRNYGYTF. In DNA, the CDR3 is TGCGCCAGCAGCCCCAGGAACTATGGCTACACCTTC. J is TRBJ1-2 and V is TRBV5-1; D is unclear. Germline V gene lookup returns CDR1 SGHRS and CDR2 YFSETQ. The ends were cut back, 4 bases at V and 2 bases at J, with 6 bases in the middle. There are 12 residues in the CDR3.

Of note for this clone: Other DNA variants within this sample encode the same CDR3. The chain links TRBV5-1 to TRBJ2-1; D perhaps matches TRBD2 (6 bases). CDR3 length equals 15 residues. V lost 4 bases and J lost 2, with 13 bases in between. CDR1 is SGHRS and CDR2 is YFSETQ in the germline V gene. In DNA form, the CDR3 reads TGCGCCAGCAGCCTAGCCGGAGGGGCCTACAATGAGCAGTTCTTC. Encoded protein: CASSLAGGAYNEQFF.

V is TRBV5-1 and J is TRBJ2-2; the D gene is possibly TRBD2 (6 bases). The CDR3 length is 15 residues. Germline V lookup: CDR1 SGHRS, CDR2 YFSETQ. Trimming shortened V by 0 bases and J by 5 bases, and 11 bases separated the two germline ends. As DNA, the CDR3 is TGCGCCAGCAGCTTGGCCAGCGGGTTTACCGGGGAGCTGTTTTTT. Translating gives CASSLASGFTGELFF.

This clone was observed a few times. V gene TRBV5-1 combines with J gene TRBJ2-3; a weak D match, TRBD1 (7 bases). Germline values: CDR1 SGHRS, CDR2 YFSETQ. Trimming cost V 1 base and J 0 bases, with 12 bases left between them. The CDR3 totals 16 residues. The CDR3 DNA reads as TGCGCCAGCAGCTTGTTACAGGGGAGGAGCACAGATACGCAGTATTTT. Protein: CASSLLQGRSTDTQYF.

The CDR3 DNA reads TGTGCCAGCTCACCACCGATTGCGGGGCCTGAGCAGTTCTTC. Translated, it gives CASSPPIAGPEQFF. This chain links TRBV18 with TRBJ2-1; D is possibly TRBD2 (6 bases). The CDR3 covers 14 residues. Per the germline V gene, CDR1 is KGHSH and CDR2 is LQKENI. Trimming pared 0 bases from V and 9 bases from J, leaving 12 bases between.

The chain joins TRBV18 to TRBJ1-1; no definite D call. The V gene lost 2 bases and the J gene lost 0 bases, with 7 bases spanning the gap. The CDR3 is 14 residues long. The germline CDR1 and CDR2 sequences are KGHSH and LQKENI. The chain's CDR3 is CASSPAAVNTEAFF. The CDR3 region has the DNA TGTGCCAGCTCACCAGCCGCGGTGAACACTGAAGCTTTCTTT.

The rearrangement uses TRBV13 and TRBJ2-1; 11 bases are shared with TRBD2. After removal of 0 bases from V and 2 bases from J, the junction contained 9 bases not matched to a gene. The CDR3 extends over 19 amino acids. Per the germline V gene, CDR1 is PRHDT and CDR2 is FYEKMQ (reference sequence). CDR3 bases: TGTGCCAGCAGCTTAGGCCTAGGTGAACTAGCGGGGGCCTACAATGAGCAGTTCTTC. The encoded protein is CASSLGLGELAGAYNEQFF.

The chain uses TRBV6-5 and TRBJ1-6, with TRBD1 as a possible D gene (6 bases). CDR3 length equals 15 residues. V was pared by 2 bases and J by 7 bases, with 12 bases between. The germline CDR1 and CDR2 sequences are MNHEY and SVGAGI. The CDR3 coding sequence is TGTGCCAGCAGTTACAGGCAGGGGCAAAATTCACCCCTCCACTTT. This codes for CASSYRQGQNSPLHF.

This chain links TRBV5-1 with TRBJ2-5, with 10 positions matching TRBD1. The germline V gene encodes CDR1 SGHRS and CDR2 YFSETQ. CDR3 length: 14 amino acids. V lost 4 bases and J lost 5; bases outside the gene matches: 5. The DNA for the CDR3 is TGCGCCAGCAGCCCGGGACAGGGGAGGGAGACCCAGTACTTC. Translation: CASSPGQGRETQYF.

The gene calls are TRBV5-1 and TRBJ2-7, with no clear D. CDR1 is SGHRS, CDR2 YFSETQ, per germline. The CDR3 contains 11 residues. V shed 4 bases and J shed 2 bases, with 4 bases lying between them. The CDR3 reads CASSEAYEQYF. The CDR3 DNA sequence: TGCGCCAGCAGCGAGGCCTACGAGCAGTACTTC.

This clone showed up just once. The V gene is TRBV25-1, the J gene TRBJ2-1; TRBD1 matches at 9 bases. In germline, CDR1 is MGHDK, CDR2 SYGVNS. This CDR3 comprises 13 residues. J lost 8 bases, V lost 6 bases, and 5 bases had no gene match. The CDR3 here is CASSGQGRYEQFF. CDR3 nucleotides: TGTGCCAGCAGCGGACAGGGGAGGTATGAGCAGTTCTTC.

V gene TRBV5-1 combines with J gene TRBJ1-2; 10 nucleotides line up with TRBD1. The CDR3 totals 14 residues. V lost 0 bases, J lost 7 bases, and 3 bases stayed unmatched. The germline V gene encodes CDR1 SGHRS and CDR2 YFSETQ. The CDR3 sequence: CASSLGQGAFGYTF. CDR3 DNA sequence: TGCGCCAGCAGCTTGGGACAGGGGGCGTTTGGCTACACCTTC.

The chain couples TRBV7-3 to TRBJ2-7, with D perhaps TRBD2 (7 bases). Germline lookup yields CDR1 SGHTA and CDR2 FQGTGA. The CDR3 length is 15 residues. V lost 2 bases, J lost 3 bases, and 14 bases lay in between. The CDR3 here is CASSLSGGTGYEQYF. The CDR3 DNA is TGTGCCAGCAGCTTATCGGGGGGCACCGGCTACGAGCAGTACTTC.

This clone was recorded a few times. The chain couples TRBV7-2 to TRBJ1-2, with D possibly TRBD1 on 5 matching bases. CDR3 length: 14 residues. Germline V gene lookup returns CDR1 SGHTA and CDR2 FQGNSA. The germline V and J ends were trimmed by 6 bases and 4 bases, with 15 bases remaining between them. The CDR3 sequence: CASSFAGIPYGYTF. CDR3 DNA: TGTGCCAGCAGTTTTGCAGGGATCCCCTATGGCTACACCTTC.

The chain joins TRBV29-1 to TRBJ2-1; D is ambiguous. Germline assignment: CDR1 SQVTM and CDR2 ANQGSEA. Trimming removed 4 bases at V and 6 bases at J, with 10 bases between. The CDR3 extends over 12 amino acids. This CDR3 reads CSVAVGGNEQFF. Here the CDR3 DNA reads TGCAGCGTTGCGGTTGGTGGCAATGAGCAGTTCTTC.

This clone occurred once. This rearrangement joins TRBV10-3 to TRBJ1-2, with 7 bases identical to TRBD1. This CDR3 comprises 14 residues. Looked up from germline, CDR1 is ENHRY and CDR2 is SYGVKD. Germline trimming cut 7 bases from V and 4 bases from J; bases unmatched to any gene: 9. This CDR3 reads CAITDRDSAYGYTF. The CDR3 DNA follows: TGTGCCATCACCGACCGGGACAGCGCCTATGGCTACACCTTC.

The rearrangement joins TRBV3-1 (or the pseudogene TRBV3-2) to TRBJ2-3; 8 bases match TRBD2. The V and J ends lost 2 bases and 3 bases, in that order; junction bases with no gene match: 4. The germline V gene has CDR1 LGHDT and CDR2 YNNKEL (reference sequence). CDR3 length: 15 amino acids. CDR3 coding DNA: TGTGCCAGCAGCCAACGGGGGGGCGGTACAGATACGCAGTATTTT. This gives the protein CASSQRGGGTDTQYF.

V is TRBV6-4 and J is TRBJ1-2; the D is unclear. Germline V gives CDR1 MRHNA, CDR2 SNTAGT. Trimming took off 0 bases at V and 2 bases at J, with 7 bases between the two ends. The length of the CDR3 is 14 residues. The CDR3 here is CASSDSPGNYGYTF. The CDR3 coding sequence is TGTGCCAGCAGTGACTCACCCGGGAACTATGGCTACACCTTC.

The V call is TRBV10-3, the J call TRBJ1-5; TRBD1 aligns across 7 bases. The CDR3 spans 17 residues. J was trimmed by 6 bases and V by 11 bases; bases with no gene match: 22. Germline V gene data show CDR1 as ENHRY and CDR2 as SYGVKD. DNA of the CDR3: TGTGCCCCGAAAGCTATACAGGGGACGTCCCCGGGTCAGCCCCAGCATTTT. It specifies CAPKAIQGTSPGQPQHF.

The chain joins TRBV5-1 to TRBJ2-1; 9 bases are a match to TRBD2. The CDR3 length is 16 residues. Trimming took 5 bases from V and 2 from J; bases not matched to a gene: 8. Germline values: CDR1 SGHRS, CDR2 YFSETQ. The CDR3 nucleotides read TGCGCCAGCAGTCGGGGCGGGGGGGGGCCCTACAATGAGCAGTTCTTC. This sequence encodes CASSRGGGGPYNEQFF.

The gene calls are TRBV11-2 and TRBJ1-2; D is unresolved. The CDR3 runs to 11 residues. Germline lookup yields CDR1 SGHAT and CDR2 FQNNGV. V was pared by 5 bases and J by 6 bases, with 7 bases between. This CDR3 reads CASSPLHGYTF. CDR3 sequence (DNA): TGTGCCAGCAGCCCCCTCCATGGCTACACCTTC.

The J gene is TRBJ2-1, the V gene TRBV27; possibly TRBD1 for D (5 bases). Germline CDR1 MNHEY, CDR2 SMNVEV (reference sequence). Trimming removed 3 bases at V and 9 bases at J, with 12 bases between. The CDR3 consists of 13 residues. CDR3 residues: CASSFAGSVEQFF. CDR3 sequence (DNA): TGTGCCAGCAGTTTTGCAGGGTCCGTTGAGCAGTTCTTC.

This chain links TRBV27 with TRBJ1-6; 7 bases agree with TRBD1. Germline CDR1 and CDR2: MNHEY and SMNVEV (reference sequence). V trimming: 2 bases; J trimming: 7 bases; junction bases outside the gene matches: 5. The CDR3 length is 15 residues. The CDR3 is CASSLGRGFNSPLHF. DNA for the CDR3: TGTGCCAGCAGTTTAGGCAGGGGGTTCAATTCACCCCTCCACTTT.